The rows below give T cell receptor beta chains drawn from one sample of a study of vaccination and CD4 T cells after COVID-19. Their recognized antigens are unknown. TCRdb called the PCR reads again in MiXCR, with one record for every CDR3 protein. The sample records 10,000 to 13,000 distinct CDR3 sequences, roughly 31% being singletons. Material: CD4+ T cells from blood, cultured in vitro. These receptors all stem from a human donor who had recovered from COVID-19. Each CDR3 is given with its conserved first and last residue. D genes are given only for firm matches. Clone size appears in some rows only: once, few, many, or a class for an expanded clone.

j_gene: TRBJ2-7; d_gene: TRBD2; abundance: few; len: 15; v_gene: TRBV11-3; CDR3nt: TGTGCCAGCAGCCCAAGACTAGCGGGGGGACTCGAGCAGTACTTC; CDR3aa: CASSPRLAGGLEQYF
j_gene: TRBJ2-7; d_gene: TRBD1; abundance: NA; len: 14; v_gene: TRBV28; CDR3nt: TGTGCCACCTTCCCCGGGACAGGGAGGGCCGAGCAGTACTTC; CDR3aa: CATFPGTGRAEQYF
j_gene: TRBJ1-2; d_gene: NA; abundance: once; len: 18; v_gene: TRBV6-8; CDR3nt: TGTGCCAGCAGTACACGTATGGGGGCGCAAGAGGTTAGCTATGGCTACACCTTC; CDR3aa: CASSTRMGAQEVSYGYTF
j_gene: TRBJ2-1; d_gene: TRBD2; abundance: NA; len: 13; v_gene: TRBV20-1; CDR3nt: TGCAGTGCACCGAGCGGGGCGAGGGATGAGCAGTTCTTC; CDR3aa: CSAPSGARDEQFF
j_gene: TRBJ1-1; d_gene: TRBD1; abundance: few; len: 14; v_gene: TRBV11-2; CDR3nt: TGTGCCAGCAGCACGACAGGGGCTAACACTGAAGCTTTCTTT; CDR3aa: CASSTTGANTEAFF
j_gene: TRBJ1-1; d_gene: NA; abundance: medium-sized; len: 13; v_gene: TRBV20-1; CDR3nt: TGCAGTGCTAGTAAGACAGTGAACACTGAAGCTTTCTTT; CDR3aa: CSASKTVNTEAFF
j_gene: TRBJ2-3; d_gene: NA; abundance: NA; len: 12; v_gene: TRBV30; CDR3nt: TGTGCCTGGAGTGTAGTGGTAGATACGCAGTATTTT; CDR3aa: CAWSVVVDTQYF
j_gene: TRBJ2-7; d_gene: TRBD1; abundance: few; len: 16; v_gene: TRBV27; CDR3nt: TGTGCCAGCAGTTCTACAGGGGGTAAAGCCCGATACGAGCAGTACTTC; CDR3aa: CASSSTGGKARYEQYF
j_gene: TRBJ1-5; d_gene: NA; abundance: NA; len: 14; v_gene: TRBV19; CDR3nt: TGTGCCAGTGCTGACTCCAGAAGCAATCAGCCCCAGCATTTT; CDR3aa: CASADSRSNQPQHF
j_gene: TRBJ2-1; d_gene: NA; abundance: few; len: 15; v_gene: TRBV18; CDR3nt: TGTGCCAGCTCACCACAGCAGGGGAGCCACAATGAGCAGTTCTTC; CDR3aa: CASSPQQGSHNEQFF
j_gene: TRBJ2-3; d_gene: NA; abundance: NA; len: 14; v_gene: TRBV11-3; CDR3nt: TGTGCCAGCAGCTTATTAGAATTGGCAGATACGCAGTATTTT; CDR3aa: CASSLLELADTQYF
j_gene: TRBJ2-3; d_gene: TRBD2; abundance: few; len: 17; v_gene: TRBV7-8; CDR3nt: TGTGCCAGCAGCTTAGGATTAGGCGGGGGGAGAACAGATACGCAGTATTTT; CDR3aa: CASSLGLGGGRTDTQYF
j_gene: TRBJ2-7; d_gene: NA; abundance: medium-sized; len: 14; v_gene: TRBV20-1; CDR3nt: TGCAGTGCTACCGACCGGGACAAGCTCTACGAGCAGTACTTC; CDR3aa: CSATDRDKLYEQYF
j_gene: TRBJ2-3; d_gene: TRBD2; abundance: few; len: 14; v_gene: TRBV7-2; CDR3nt: TGTGCCAGCAGCCTGGGACTAGCTACAGATACGCAGTATTTT; CDR3aa: CASSLGLATDTQYF
j_gene: TRBJ1-1; d_gene: TRBD1; abundance: few; len: 14; v_gene: TRBV3-1; CDR3nt: TGTGCCAGCAGGGCTCGGGACAGGGTAACTGAAGCTTTCTTT; CDR3aa: CASRARDRVTEAFF
j_gene: TRBJ1-6; d_gene: NA; abundance: few; len: 14; v_gene: TRBV6-2/TRBV6-3; CDR3nt: TGTGCCAGCACCGGACTTTCAAGGAGTTCACCCCTCCACTTT; CDR3aa: CASTGLSRSSPLHF
j_gene: TRBJ2-1; d_gene: NA; abundance: NA; len: 14; v_gene: TRBV5-1; CDR3nt: TGCGCCAGCAGCTTGGGGGCGGGGAACAATGAGCAGTTCTTC; CDR3aa: CASSLGAGNNEQFF
j_gene: TRBJ1-2; d_gene: NA; abundance: NA; len: 16; v_gene: TRBV4-3; CDR3nt: TGCGCCAGCAGCCAAGATTGGGGGGGACTCTCGGGCGGCTACACCTTC; CDR3aa: CASSQDWGGLSGGYTF
j_gene: TRBJ2-1; d_gene: NA; abundance: NA; len: 13; v_gene: TRBV20-1; CDR3nt: TGCAGTGGACACCAGTCCTCCGCCCGGGAGCAGTTCTTC; CDR3aa: CSGHQSSAREQFF
j_gene: TRBJ2-7; d_gene: TRBD2; abundance: NA; len: 14; v_gene: TRBV20-1; CDR3nt: TGCAGTGCTAGTTTACTAGCGGGAGGAATTGAGCAGTACTTC; CDR3aa: CSASLLAGGIEQYF
j_gene: TRBJ2-6; d_gene: NA; abundance: medium-sized; len: 14; v_gene: TRBV6-2/TRBV6-3; CDR3nt: TGTGCCAGCAGTTACAGCTCTGGGGCCAACGTCCTGACTTTC; CDR3aa: CASSYSSGANVLTF
j_gene: TRBJ1-2; d_gene: NA; abundance: few; len: 12; v_gene: TRBV18; CDR3nt: TGTGCCAGCTCACCTTATGGTGGTGGCTACACCTTC; CDR3aa: CASSPYGGGYTF
j_gene: TRBJ1-5; d_gene: NA; abundance: medium-sized; len: 14; v_gene: TRBV7-2; CDR3nt: TGTGCCAGCAGCTTAGAACGGGGAATGAAGCCCCAGCATTTT; CDR3aa: CASSLERGMKPQHF
j_gene: TRBJ1-4; d_gene: TRBD1; abundance: NA; len: 11; v_gene: TRBV20-1; CDR3nt: TGCAGTGCTAGGACAGGGGAGAAACTGTTTTTT; CDR3aa: CSARTGEKLFF
j_gene: TRBJ1-2; d_gene: NA; abundance: NA; len: 14; v_gene: TRBV3-1; CDR3nt: TGTGCCAGCAGCCTGAGAACAGGATCTAATGGCTACACCTTC; CDR3aa: CASSLRTGSNGYTF
j_gene: TRBJ2-5; d_gene: NA; abundance: few; len: 12; v_gene: TRBV7-6; CDR3nt: TGTGCCAGCAGCTTCCGGGAAGAGACCCAGTACTTC; CDR3aa: CASSFREETQYF
j_gene: TRBJ2-4; d_gene: TRBD2; abundance: once; len: 14; v_gene: TRBV7-8; CDR3nt: TGTGCCAGCAGCGTGCGGGAGCACCCAAACATTCAGTACTTC; CDR3aa: CASSVREHPNIQYF
j_gene: TRBJ2-2; d_gene: NA; abundance: NA; len: 15; v_gene: TRBV7-9; CDR3nt: TGTGCCAGCAGCTACACCGGGCATAGCACCGGGGAGCTGTTTTTT; CDR3aa: CASSYTGHSTGELFF
j_gene: TRBJ1-2; d_gene: NA; abundance: medium-sized; len: 13; v_gene: TRBV6-1; CDR3nt: TGTGCCAGCAGTCGGGAGCAGAACTATGGCTACACCTTC; CDR3aa: CASSREQNYGYTF
j_gene: TRBJ2-7; d_gene: NA; abundance: NA; len: 17; v_gene: TRBV28; CDR3nt: TGTGCCAGCAGTTTCCACTTAGAGGGGACCGTTACCTACGAGCAGTACTTC; CDR3aa: CASSFHLEGTVTYEQYF
j_gene: TRBJ1-2; d_gene: NA; abundance: few; len: 13; v_gene: TRBV2; CDR3nt: TGTGCCAGCAATGATCCAGGAGGCTATGGCTACACCTTC; CDR3aa: CASNDPGGYGYTF
j_gene: TRBJ2-1; d_gene: NA; abundance: NA; len: 14; v_gene: TRBV20-1; CDR3nt: TGCAGTGCTAGGCATTGGCGCTCCTACAATGAGCAGTTCTTC; CDR3aa: CSARHWRSYNEQFF
j_gene: TRBJ2-5; d_gene: NA; abundance: few; len: 13; v_gene: TRBV25-1; CDR3nt: TGTGCCACCCAGGGGGGGGGGGTCGGTACCCAGTACTTC; CDR3aa: CATQGGGVGTQYF
j_gene: TRBJ1-1; d_gene: NA; abundance: NA; len: 12; v_gene: TRBV3-1; CDR3nt: TGTGCCAGCAGCCAGATAGGGACGGAAGCTTTCTTT; CDR3aa: CASSQIGTEAFF
j_gene: TRBJ1-2; d_gene: NA; abundance: NA; len: 12; v_gene: TRBV28; CDR3nt: TGTGCCAGCACCCAACCTCCAGAGGGCTACACCTTC; CDR3aa: CASTQPPEGYTF